The following is a T cell receptor beta chain sequence with its context. Its target is unknown. Measured with immunoSEQ multiplex PCR; TCRdb has only the in-frame clones, and not every one. The sample has roughly 200,000 clones, around 93% seen once. This CDR3 region has 13 residues. With 0 bases removed from V and 4 bases from J, the gap between germline ends came to 5 bases. This record belongs to a study of T cell responses to AZD1222 COVID-19 vaccine. Study-level findings and limits: Spike-specific TCR breadth rose after two AZD1222 doses, and depth rose as well. It should be noted that donors were predominantly white British and more often female, and clonal diversity was possibly underestimated.

This sequence was found in an adult in good health. Sequenced material: peripheral blood, taken on day 0 of MenACWY control vaccination. V and J are TRBV12-3 or TRBV12-4 and TRBJ2-3; D remains ambiguous. Here the CDR3 reads CASSLAAPDTQYF. DNA for the CDR3: TGTGCCAGCAGTTTAGCTGCGCCAGATACGCAGTATTTT.